This T cell receptor beta chain was retrieved from a study of control samples from healthy donors and cancer patients. The data were produced by immunoSEQ multiplex PCR, yet TCRdb's version contains in-frame clones alone and is incomplete. The sample lists 100,000 or so clones; 79% were seen once. Trimming at V came to 6 bases and at J to 3 bases, leaving 4 bases not matched to a gene. The germline V gene has CDR1 MNHEY and CDR2 SMNVEV (reference sequence). The CDR3 sequence is 14 residues long. This clone has more than one count but fewer than ten. This rearrangement joins TRBV27 to TRBJ2-7; 11 bases agree with TRBD2. The sequenced material came from blood. The receptor comes from a woman younger than 45 in good health. This CDR3 is CASRTSGGVYEQYF. The CDR3, as DNA: TGTGCCAGCAGAACTAGCGGGGGCGTCTACGAGCAGTACTTC.